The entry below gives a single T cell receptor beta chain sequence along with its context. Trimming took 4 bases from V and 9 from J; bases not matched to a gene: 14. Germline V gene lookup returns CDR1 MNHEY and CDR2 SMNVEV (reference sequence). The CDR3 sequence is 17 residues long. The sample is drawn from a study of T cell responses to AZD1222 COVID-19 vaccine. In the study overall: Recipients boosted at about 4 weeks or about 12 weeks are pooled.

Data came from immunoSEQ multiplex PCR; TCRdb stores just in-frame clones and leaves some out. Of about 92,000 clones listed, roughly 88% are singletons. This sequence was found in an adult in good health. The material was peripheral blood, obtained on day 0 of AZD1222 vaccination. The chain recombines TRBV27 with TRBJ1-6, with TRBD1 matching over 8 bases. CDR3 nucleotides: TGTGCCAGCAGTTCGCCAGGGGGCGCCGGGTTAAGTTCACCCCTCCACTTT. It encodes CASSSPGGAGLSSPLHF.